The present entry profiles one T cell receptor beta chain with its context. Antigen specificity is unknown. This specimen comes from a study of cytomegalovirus exposure and HLA in healthy donors. General observations from the study: Cytomegalovirus-associated TCR beta chains were listed, numbering roughly 150. In a later analysis, HLA-associated beta chains showed higher expansion and lower generation probabilities than comparable chains.

The PCR made use of 60 Vbeta and 13 Jbeta primers. The protocol was immunoSEQ multiplex PCR, while the TCRdb copy is restricted to in-frame clones and leaves out a portion. This table has about 64,000 clones, 75% to 85% appearing once. Per the germline V gene, CDR1 is MNHNS and CDR2 is SASEGT. The V and J ends lost 3 bases and 4 bases respectively, with 6 bases between them. The CDR3 spans 13 residues. The chain combines TRBV6-1 with TRBJ1-4; D not resolved. The sequence was obtained from a man aged 18-30 years in good health and CMV-seropositive. Material for sequencing was PBMCs. CDR3 sequence (DNA): TGTGCCAGCAGTGACAGAATTAATGAAAAACTGTTTTTT. Its protein is CASSDRINEKLFF.